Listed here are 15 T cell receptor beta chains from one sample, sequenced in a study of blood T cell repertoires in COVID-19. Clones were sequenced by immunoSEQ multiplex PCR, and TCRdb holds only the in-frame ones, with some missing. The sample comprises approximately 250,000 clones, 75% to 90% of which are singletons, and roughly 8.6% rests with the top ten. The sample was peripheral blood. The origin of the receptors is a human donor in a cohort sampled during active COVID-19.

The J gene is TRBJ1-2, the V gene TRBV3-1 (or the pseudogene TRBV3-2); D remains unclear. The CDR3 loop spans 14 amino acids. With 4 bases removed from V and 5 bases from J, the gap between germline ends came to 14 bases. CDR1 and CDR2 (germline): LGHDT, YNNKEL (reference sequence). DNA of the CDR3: TGTGCCAGCAGCCCGCCCGGGGTTGGGTATGGCTACACCTTC. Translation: CASSPPGVGYGYTF.

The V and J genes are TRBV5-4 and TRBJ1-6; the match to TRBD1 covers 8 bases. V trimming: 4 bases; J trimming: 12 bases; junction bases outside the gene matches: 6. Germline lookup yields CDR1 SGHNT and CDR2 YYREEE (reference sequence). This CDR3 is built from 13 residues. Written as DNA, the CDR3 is TGTGCCAGCAGCATTCTCGGACAGGGACCCCTCCACTTT. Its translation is CASSILGQGPLHF.

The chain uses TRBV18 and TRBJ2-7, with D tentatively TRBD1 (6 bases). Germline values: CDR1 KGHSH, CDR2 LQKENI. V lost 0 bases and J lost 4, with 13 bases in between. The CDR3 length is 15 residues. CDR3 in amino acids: CASSPPGRGSYEQYF. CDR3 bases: TGTGCCAGCTCACCACCGGGCAGGGGCAGTTACGAGCAGTACTTC. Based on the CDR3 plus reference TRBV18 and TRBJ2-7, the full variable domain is NAGVMQNPRHLVRRRGQEARLRCSPMKGHSHVYWYRQLPEEGLKFMVYLQKENIIDESGMPKERFSAEFPKEGPSILRIQQVVRGDSAAYFCASSPPGRGSYEQYFGPGTRLTVT.

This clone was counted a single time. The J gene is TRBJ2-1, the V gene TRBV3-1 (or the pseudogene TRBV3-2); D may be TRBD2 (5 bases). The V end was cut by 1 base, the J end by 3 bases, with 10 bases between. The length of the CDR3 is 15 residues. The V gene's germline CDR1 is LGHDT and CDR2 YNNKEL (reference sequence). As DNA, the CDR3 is TGTGCCAGCAGCCAAGGGGCTAGCAACTACAATGAGCAGTTCTTC. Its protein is CASSQGASNYNEQFF.

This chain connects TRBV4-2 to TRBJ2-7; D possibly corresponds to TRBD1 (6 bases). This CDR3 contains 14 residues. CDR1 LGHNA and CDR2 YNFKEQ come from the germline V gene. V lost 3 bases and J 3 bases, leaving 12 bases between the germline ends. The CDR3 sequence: CASSQTLDSYEQYF. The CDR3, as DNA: TGTGCCAGCAGCCAGACGCTGGACAGCTACGAGCAGTACTTC.

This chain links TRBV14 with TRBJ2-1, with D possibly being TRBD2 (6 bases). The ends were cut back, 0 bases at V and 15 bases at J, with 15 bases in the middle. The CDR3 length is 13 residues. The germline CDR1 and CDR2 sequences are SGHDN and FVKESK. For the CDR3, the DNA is TGTGCCAGCAGCCAAGATCTTGCGGCGGGACGGTTCTTC. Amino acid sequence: CASSQDLAAGRFF.

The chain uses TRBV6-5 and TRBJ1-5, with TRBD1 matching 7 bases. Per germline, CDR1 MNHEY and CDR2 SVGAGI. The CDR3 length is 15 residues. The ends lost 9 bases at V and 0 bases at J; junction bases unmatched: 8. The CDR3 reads CARTLTGHSNQPQHF. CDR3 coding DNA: TGTGCCAGAACACTGACAGGGCATAGCAATCAGCCCCAGCATTTT.

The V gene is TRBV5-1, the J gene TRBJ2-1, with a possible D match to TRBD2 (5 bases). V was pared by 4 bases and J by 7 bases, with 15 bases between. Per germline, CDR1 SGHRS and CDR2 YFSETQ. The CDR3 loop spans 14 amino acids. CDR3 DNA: TGCGCCAGCAGCCAACTGCCTAGCTCGAATGAGCAGTTCTTC. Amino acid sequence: CASSQLPSSNEQFF.

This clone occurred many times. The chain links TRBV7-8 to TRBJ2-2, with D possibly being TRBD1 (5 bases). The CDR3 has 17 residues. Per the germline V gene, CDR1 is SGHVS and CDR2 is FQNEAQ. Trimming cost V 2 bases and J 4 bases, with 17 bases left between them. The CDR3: CASSLSQGGPATGELFF. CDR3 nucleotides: TGTGCCAGCAGCTTATCGCAGGGCGGCCCGGCCACCGGGGAGCTGTTTTTT.

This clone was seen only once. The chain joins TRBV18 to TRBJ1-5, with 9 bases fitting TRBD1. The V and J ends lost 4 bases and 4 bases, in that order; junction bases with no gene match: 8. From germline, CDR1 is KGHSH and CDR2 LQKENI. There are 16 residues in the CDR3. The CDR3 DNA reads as TGTGCCAGCTCACACGGACAGGGGATAGGGAATCAGCCCCAGCATTTT. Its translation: CASSHGQGIGNQPQHF.

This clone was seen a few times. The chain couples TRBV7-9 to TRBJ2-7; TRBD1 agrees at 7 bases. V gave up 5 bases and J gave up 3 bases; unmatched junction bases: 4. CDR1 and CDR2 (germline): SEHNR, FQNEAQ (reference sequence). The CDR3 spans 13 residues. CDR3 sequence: CASSQRQGYEQYF. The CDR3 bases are TGTGCCAGCAGCCAACGACAGGGCTACGAGCAGTACTTC.

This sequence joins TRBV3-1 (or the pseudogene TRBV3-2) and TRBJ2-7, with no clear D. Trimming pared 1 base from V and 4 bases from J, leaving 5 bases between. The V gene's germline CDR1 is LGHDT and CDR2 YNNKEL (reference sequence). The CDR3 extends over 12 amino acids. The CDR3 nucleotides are TGTGCCAGCAGCCAAGTAGAGTACGAGCAGTACTTC. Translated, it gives CASSQVEYEQYF.

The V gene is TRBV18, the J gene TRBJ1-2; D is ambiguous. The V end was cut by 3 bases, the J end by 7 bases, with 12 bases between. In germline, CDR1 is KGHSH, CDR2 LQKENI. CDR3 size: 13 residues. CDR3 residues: CASSPQTVGGYTF. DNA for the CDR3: TGTGCCAGCTCACCGCAAACAGTTGGTGGCTACACCTTC.

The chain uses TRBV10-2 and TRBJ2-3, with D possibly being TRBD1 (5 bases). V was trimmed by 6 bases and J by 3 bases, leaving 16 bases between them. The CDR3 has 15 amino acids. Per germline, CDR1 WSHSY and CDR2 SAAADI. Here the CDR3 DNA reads TGCGCCAGCAGAGCCGGGCAGGGCCCGACAGATACGCAGTATTTT. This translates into CASRAGQGPTDTQYF.

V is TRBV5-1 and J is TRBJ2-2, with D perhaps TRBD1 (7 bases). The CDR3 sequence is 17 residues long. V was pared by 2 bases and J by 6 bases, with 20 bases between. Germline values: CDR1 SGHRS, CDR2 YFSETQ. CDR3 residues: CASSFPLRQGGAGELFF. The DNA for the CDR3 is TGCGCCAGCAGCTTCCCACTCCGACAGGGAGGTGCCGGGGAGCTGTTTTTT.